This T cell receptor beta chain was observed in a study of blood T cell repertoires in COVID-19. Assay: immunoSEQ multiplex PCR; the TCRdb copy retains only in-frame clones and omits some. The table has some 87,000 clones, approximately 80% seen once; the top ten hold about an eighth. There are a few counts of this clone. Trimming shortened V by 2 bases and J by 1 base, and 12 bases separated the two germline ends. CDR1 is MNHEY, CDR2 SVGAGI, per germline. The CDR3 is 16 residues long. The clonotype originates from a human donor in a cohort sampled during active COVID-19. This chain joins TRBV6-5 and TRBJ1-5; the D gene is possibly TRBD1 (5 bases). The specimen sequenced was peripheral blood. DNA of the CDR3: TGTGCCAGCAGTTACCCTGCGGGACTGAGCAATCAGCCCCAGCATTTT. Translation gives CASSYPAGLSNQPQHF.